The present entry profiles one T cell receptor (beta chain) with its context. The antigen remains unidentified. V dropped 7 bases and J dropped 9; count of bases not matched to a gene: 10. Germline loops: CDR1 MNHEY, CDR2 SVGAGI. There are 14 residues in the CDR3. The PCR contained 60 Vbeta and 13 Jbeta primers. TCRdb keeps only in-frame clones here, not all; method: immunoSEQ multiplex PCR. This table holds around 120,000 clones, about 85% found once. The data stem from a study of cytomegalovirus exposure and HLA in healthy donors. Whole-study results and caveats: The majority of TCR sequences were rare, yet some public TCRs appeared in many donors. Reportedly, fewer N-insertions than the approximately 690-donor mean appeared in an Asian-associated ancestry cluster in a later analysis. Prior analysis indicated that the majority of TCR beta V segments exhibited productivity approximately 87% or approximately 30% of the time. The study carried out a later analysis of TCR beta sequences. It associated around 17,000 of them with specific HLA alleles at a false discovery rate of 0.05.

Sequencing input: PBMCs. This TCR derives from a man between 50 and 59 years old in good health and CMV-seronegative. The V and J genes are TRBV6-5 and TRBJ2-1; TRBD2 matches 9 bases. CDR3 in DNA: TGTGCCAGCATATGGCGGGGGGGAGGTGGTGAGCAGTTCTTC. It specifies CASIWRGGGGEQFF.